The count of the clone carrying this T cell receptor beta chain is one. This sample is part of a study of patients and donors after allogeneic stem cell transplantation. V lost 1 base, J lost 3 bases, and 13 bases lay in between. The CDR3 contains 15 residues. Germline assignment: CDR1 MGHRA and CDR2 YSYEKL. TCRdb passed the RT-PCR reads through MiXCR, listing each CDR3 protein once. This table holds over 200,000 distinct CDR3 sequences, 38% found once. The chain uses TRBV4-1 and TRBJ2-7; D is uncertain. The receptor's source is a human donor who was either an allogeneic HSCT recipient or a stem cell or donor lymphocyte infusion donor (not recorded which). It is not recorded whose cells these are; they may come from a transplant donor. The material sequenced was blood, either unsorted or a sorted T cell fraction (not recorded which). CDR3 region: CASSQVVDGVYEQYF. CDR3 in DNA: TGCGCCAGCAGCCAAGTGGTTGATGGGGTCTACGAGCAGTACTTC.